Below are 22 T cell receptor beta chains sequenced from a single sample in a study of T cell repertoires in cytomegalovirus infection. TCRdb fed the reads into MiXCR, producing one record per CDR3 protein. This table has about 280,000 distinct CDR3 sequences, 22% appearing once. What these receptors recognize is not known. Sequencing used cultured PBMCs, obtained from culture after CMV antigen stimulation. These receptor sequences come from a human donor in good health (CMV status not recorded). Some clones in this sample may be carry-over from other donors' samples.

The sample holds a few counts of this clonotype. This rearrangement joins TRBV12-3 or TRBV12-4 to TRBJ2-5; 10 nucleotides agree with TRBD2. The J segment lost 5 bases and the V segment lost 2 bases, leaving 5 bases of the junction unmatched. This CDR3 has 15 amino acids. The CDR3 protein is CASSLLAGVYETQYF. In DNA, the CDR3 is TGTGCCAGCAGTTTACTAGCGGGAGTATACGAGACCCAGTACTTC.

This clonotype came up a few times. The chain couples TRBV27 to TRBJ1-1; TRBD1 is a possible D gene (5 bases). The V end was cut by 7 bases, the J end by 4 bases, with 7 bases between. Germline V lookup: CDR1 MNHEY, CDR2 SMNVEV (reference sequence). This CDR3 has 11 residues. CDR3 sequence reads: CASKGSTEAFF. As DNA, the CDR3 is TGTGCCAGCAAGGGGAGCACTGAAGCTTTCTTT.

About this clonotype itself: Its ends do not fully match the called genes, so a read error is possible. The chain uses TRBV7-2 and TRBJ1-4; D ambiguous. CDR3 size: 14 residues. Germline V gives CDR1 SGHTA, CDR2 FQGNSA. CDR3 nucleotides: TGTGCCAGCAGCTTAGCAGGGATTAATGATAAACTGTTTTTT. It yields the protein CASSLAGINDKLFF.

The chain recombines TRBV12-3 or TRBV12-4 with TRBJ2-7; D remains unclear. The V end was cut by 5 bases, the J end by 6 bases, with 11 bases between. This CDR3 has 12 residues. The CDR3 DNA reads as TGTGCCAGCAGTAGTGGGATATTCGAGCAGTACGTC. Its translation: CASSSGIFEQYV.

The V call is TRBV7-2, the J call TRBJ1-1; D unresolved. The germline V gene encodes CDR1 SGHTA and CDR2 FQGNSA. There are 15 residues in the CDR3. V lost 10 bases and J 0 bases, leaving 18 bases between the germline ends. DNA for the CDR3: TGTGCCACTGGGAGGTCAGCAACCATGAACACTGAAGCTTTCTTT. It codes for CATGRSATMNTEAFF.

The rearrangement links TRBV6-2 or TRBV6-3 to TRBJ1-1; TRBD1 might be the D (6 bases). CDR1 and CDR2 from the germline V gene are MNHEY and SVGEGT. The CDR3 contains 15 residues. V lost 5 bases to trimming and J lost 0 bases, with 13 bases between them. For the CDR3, the DNA is TGTGCCAGCAGTACCCCGGACAGCATGAACACTGAAGCTTTCTTT. As protein: CASSTPDSMNTEAFF.

This clonotype appeared many times. The chain has TRBV7-2 and TRBJ2-3; possibly TRBD1 or TRBD2 for D (6 bases each). There are 16 residues in the CDR3. CDR1 and CDR2 from the germline V gene are SGHTA and FQGNSA. V was cut by 1 base and J by 6 bases, with 17 bases left in between. CDR3 DNA sequence: TGTGCCAGCAGCTTAGGTTTCCGGCAAGGGGGGGATACGCAGTATTTT. Protein product: CASSLGFRQGGDTQYF.

The V call is TRBV5-1, the J call TRBJ2-4, with 12 nucleotides matching TRBD2. V dropped 1 base and J dropped 6; count of bases not matched to a gene: 8. Germline CDR1 is SGHRS and CDR2 is YFSETQ. The CDR3 spans 17 residues. The CDR3 region is CASSLRLAGAGGNIQYF. The DNA for the CDR3 is TGCGCCAGCAGCTTGCGACTAGCGGGAGCGGGCGGAAACATTCAGTACTTC.

V and J are TRBV13 and TRBJ2-7, with 8 bases fitting TRBD2. Germline trimming cut 6 bases from V and 7 bases from J; bases unmatched to any gene: 11. CDR1 is PRHDT and CDR2 is FYEKMQ in the germline V gene (reference sequence). The CDR3 is 14 amino acids. This CDR3 is CASRRGGAGGEQYF. CDR3 bases: TGTGCCAGCAGACGCGGGGGCGCGGGGGGAGAGCAGTACTTC.

This clonotype was recorded a few times. The chain couples TRBV6-5 to TRBJ1-6; 7 bases map to TRBD1. Germline CDR1 and CDR2: MNHEY and SVGAGI. CDR3 length: 19 residues. With V trimmed by 3 bases and J by 2 bases, 13 bases remained unmatched. CDR3 DNA sequence: TGTGCCAGCAGTTATTCCGCAGGGGGTACTCGCACCTATAATTCACCCCTCCACTTT. It encodes CASSYSAGGTRTYNSPLHF.

This clonotype was counted between two and nine times. V is TRBV6-5 and J is TRBJ1-5; D possibly corresponds to TRBD1 (5 bases). Trimming stripped 6 bases from V and 5 bases from J, with 14 bases between. The CDR3 loop spans 14 amino acids. CDR1 is MNHEY and CDR2 is SVGAGI in the germline V gene. CDR3 region: CASRPQGTYQPQHF. The CDR3 nucleotides are TGTGCCAGCAGGCCGCAGGGCACTTATCAGCCCCAGCATTTT.

This clonotype came up many times. The chain uses TRBV6-5 and TRBJ1-5; D unresolved. The germline CDR1 and CDR2 sequences are MNHEY and SVGAGI. Trimming pared 2 bases from V and 0 bases from J, leaving 5 bases between. The CDR3 extends over 14 amino acids. DNA of the CDR3: TGTGCCAGCAGTTACCGAAGTAGCAATCAGCCCCAGCATTTT. This translates into CASSYRSSNQPQHF.

This clonotype was detected only a few times. This chain connects TRBV4-1 to TRBJ2-1; 14 positions match TRBD2. The CDR3 is 15 amino acids. J was trimmed by 8 bases and V by 3 bases; bases with no gene match: 3. The germline V gene has CDR1 MGHRA and CDR2 YSYEKL. The chain's CDR3 is CASSQEGLAGDEQFF. In DNA, the CDR3 is TGCGCCAGCAGCCAGGAGGGACTAGCGGGAGATGAGCAGTTCTTC.

The V call is TRBV19, the J call TRBJ1-1; D is undetermined. The V end was cut by 7 bases, the J end by 2 bases, with 11 bases between. From germline, CDR1 is LNHDA and CDR2 SQIVND (reference sequence). CDR3 length: 13 amino acids. The CDR3 DNA is TGTGCCAGTACGGTCACTATAAACACTGAAGCTTTCTTT. Amino acid sequence: CASTVTINTEAFF.

J is TRBJ2-4 and V is TRBV19; 8 nucleotides line up with TRBD1. The CDR3 sequence is 15 residues long. Trimming took 4 bases from V and 1 from J; bases not matched to a gene: 3. The germline V gene encodes CDR1 LNHDA and CDR2 SQIVND (reference sequence). DNA of the CDR3: TGTGCCAGTAGTAGTTCAGGGGGCGCCAAAAACATTCAGTACTTC. Translating gives CASSSSGGAKNIQYF.

J is TRBJ2-2 and V is TRBV24-1, with no clear D. The CDR3 contains 16 residues. Germline loops: CDR1 KGHDR, CDR2 SFDVKD. Trimming took 4 bases from V and 0 from J, leaving 11 bases between them. The CDR3 sequence is CATSERQNSNTGELFF. The CDR3 nucleotides read TGTGCCACCAGTGAACGTCAGAATTCGAACACCGGGGAGCTGTTTTTT.

This clonotype was seen more than once but under ten times. V is TRBV6-2 or TRBV6-3 and J is TRBJ2-7, with 14 nucleotides matching TRBD2. Germline CDR1 is MNHEY and CDR2 is SVGEGT. Trimming cost V 0 bases and J 6 bases; bases outside gene matches: 1. The CDR3 has 15 amino acids. The CDR3 DNA is TGTGCCAGCAGTTACTCGGGACTAGCGGGAGCCGAGCAGTACTTC. This gives the protein CASSYSGLAGAEQYF.

This clonotype was found a few times. The chain is built from TRBV19 and TRBJ2-1; possibly TRBD2 for D (5 bases). The CDR3 has 14 amino acids. The V and J ends lost 0 bases and 6 bases respectively, with 9 bases between them. Germline CDR1 is LNHDA and CDR2 is SQIVND (reference sequence). CDR3 sequence: CASSIDSGFNEQFF. The DNA for the CDR3 is TGTGCCAGTAGTATAGATTCGGGGTTCAATGAGCAGTTCTTC.

The CDR3 reads CASSESRGEQETQYF. As DNA, the CDR3 is TGTGCCAGCAGTGAATCTAGGGGGGAACAAGAGACCCAGTACTTC. This chain uses TRBV2 with TRBJ2-5, with D tentatively TRBD1 or TRBD2 (6 bases each). Between the trimmed V and J ends, which lost 2 bases and 2 bases, there was a span of 12 bases. The germline gives CDR1 SNHLY, CDR2 FYNNEI. The CDR3 extends over 15 amino acids.

This clonotype was counted a few times. V gene TRBV2 combines with J gene TRBJ2-3; D is unresolved. The V gene lost 1 base and the J gene lost 8 bases, with 10 bases spanning the gap. There are 13 residues in the CDR3. CDR1 is SNHLY, CDR2 FYNNEI, per germline. This chain's CDR3 is CASSEDRLVTQYF. Written as DNA, the CDR3 is TGTGCCAGCAGTGAAGACCGACTGGTTACGCAGTATTTT.

This clonotype was picked up a small number of times. This chain uses TRBV12-3 or TRBV12-4 with TRBJ2-5, with no clear D. The CDR3 contains 15 residues. The V end lost 1 base, the J end lost 1 base, and 10 bases lay between the germline ends. The CDR3, as DNA: TGTGCCAGCAGTTTAGGTTCCGCGGTCCAAGAGACCCAGTACTTC. Translated: CASSLGSAVQETQYF.

The sample holds many counts of this clonotype. The J gene is TRBJ2-1, the V gene TRBV12-3 or TRBV12-4, with 12 bases aligning to TRBD2. V trimming: 4 bases; J trimming: 10 bases; junction bases outside the gene matches: 8. This CDR3 region has 15 residues. Here the CDR3 DNA reads TGTGCCAGCAGTTCCGGGACTAGCGGGCGGAACGAGCAGTTCTTC. Translation: CASSSGTSGRNEQFF.